This T cell receptor (beta chain) was sequenced during a study of vaccination and CD4 T cells after COVID-19. The wider study: Nasal swab PCR detected SARS-CoV-2 in convalescent patients; 8 or 9 had mild disease, one severe. Overlapping peptides covering the spike proteins of SARS-CoV-2, HCoV-NL63, HCoV-OC43 and HCoV-229E were added to stimulate cells. Points from the study as a whole: For convalescent patients, 304 of the 307 vaccine-specific clones analyzed were classified as spike mono-reactive.

Only one count was recorded for this clonotype. Its antigen is unknown. This CDR3 spans 15 amino acids. Germline V gene lookup returns CDR1 LNHDA and CDR2 SQIVND (reference sequence). V lost 6 bases, J lost 2 bases, and 8 bases stayed unmatched. Sequencing of cultured CD4+ T cell DNA used the Oncomine TCR Beta short-read assay. Each CDR3 protein gets one entry after TCRdb re-called the PCR reads with MiXCR. The data show about 20,000 distinct CDR3 sequences, around 60% seen once. The treatment: approximately 9-day PBMC culture with coronavirus spike peptide pools or control peptides (ViraFEST assay). For ViraFEST, peptide pools expanded antigen-specific T cells, after which the TCRs were sequenced.

The clonotype was recovered from a human donor who had recovered from COVID-19. Sequences were derived from CD4+ T cells from blood, cultured in vitro, sampled after SARS-CoV-2 vaccination. The genes are TRBV19 and TRBJ1-1; 8 bases map to TRBD1. This CDR3 reads CASRRDRGLNTEAFF. The DNA for the CDR3 is TGTGCCAGTAGGCGTGACAGGGGCCTCAACACTGAAGCTTTCTTT.